This T cell receptor (beta chain) was documented in a study of blood T cell repertoires in COVID-19. Across the whole study: Sources were T cells, B-cell-depleted T cells, or PBMCs; the material itself was cDNA or gDNA.

Original handling: Amplification from reference gene primers served as the basis for estimated nucleated cell counts. Using immunoSEQ multiplex PCR, the repertoire was profiled, and TCRdb retains in-frame clones only, with some absent. Clone size and the V and J calls come from that table; the DNA yielded D and trimming. The sample has around 53,000 clones, about 76% seen once. The CDR3 contains 17 residues. Looked up from germline, CDR1 is SGHVS and CDR2 is FQNEAQ. Trimming took 5 bases from V and 0 from J, leaving 16 bases between them. J is TRBJ1-4 and V is TRBV7-8, with D maybe TRBD1 (5 bases). Sequenced input: peripheral blood. The sequence derives from an older man with active or convalescent COVID-19. As DNA, the CDR3 is TGTGCCAGCAGCCCACTCCCCTCAGGGTCAACTAATGAAAAACTGTTTTTT. Translation: CASSPLPSGSTNEKLFF.